The clone carrying this T cell receptor (beta chain) turned up a few times. Its antigen is not identified. This entry belongs to a study of blood T cells in healthy people across ages. Study findings and constraints: The unsorted PBMCs prevented any conclusive comparison of naive versus antigen-experienced cells. Both naive CD4+ cell counts and diversity were greater in long-lived donors than in aged donors.

Trimming took 2 bases from V and 1 from J, leaving 12 bases between them. Germline CDR1 MNHEY, CDR2 SVGAGI. CDR3 length: 15 amino acids. Combining a sample-barcoded 5' primer with a J-beta primer mix, a second PCR ran for 7 to 11 cycles. All cDNA molecules were each tagged by a template-switch adaptor with 12 random nucleotides. Sequencing of every sample gave 2.5 million or more CDR3-containing paired-end reads. A single record per CDR3 protein comes from TCRdb applying MiXCR to the 5' RACE reads. The sample consists of 710,000 or so distinct CDR3 sequences, about a fifth of them appearing once. The rearrangement links TRBV6-5 to TRBJ2-7; the D call may be TRBD1 or TRBD2 (5 bases each). Material: blood. This receptor was obtained from a man between 65 and 85 years old in good health. The DNA of the CDR3 is TGTGCCAGCAGTTACGATACAGGACTTTCCTACGAGCAGTACTTC. Protein product: CASSYDTGLSYEQYF.